These 14 T cell receptor beta chains came from one sample sequenced in a study of control samples from healthy donors and cancer patients. Sequenced by immunoSEQ multiplex PCR; TCRdb stores in-frame clones only, minus some. The sample shows about 98,000 clones, about four fifths of them seen only once. Sequenced material: blood. The receptors stem from a young woman in good health.

The V and J genes are TRBV6-6 and TRBJ2-2, with D tentatively TRBD1 (6 bases). The CDR3 spans 14 residues. Germline CDR1 and CDR2: MNHNY and SVGAGI (reference sequence). V was shortened by 11 bases and J by 2 bases, with 15 bases between the two germline ends. CDR3 protein: CAGRPGANTGELFF. DNA of the CDR3: TGTGCCGGAAGACCAGGGGCCAACACCGGGGAGCTGTTTTTT.

The CDR3 sequence is CASSLLIPGQNSPLHF. As DNA, the CDR3 is TGTGCCAGCTCACTGTTAATTCCGGGACAGAATTCACCCCTCCACTTT. The chain uses TRBV18 and TRBJ1-6, with 7 bases identical to TRBD1. V gave up 4 bases and J gave up 7 bases; unmatched junction bases: 10. The germline gives CDR1 KGHSH, CDR2 LQKENI. The length of the CDR3 is 16 residues.

The rearrangement uses TRBV18 and TRBJ1-1; 7 positions match TRBD1. The CDR3 is made up of 14 amino acids. Germline assignment: CDR1 KGHSH and CDR2 LQKENI. The V and J ends lost 2 bases and 2 bases, in that order; junction bases with no gene match: 2. The chain's CDR3 is CASSPRQGNTEAFF. The CDR3 nucleotides read TGTGCCAGCTCACCAAGACAGGGAAACACTGAAGCTTTCTTT.

The CDR3 DNA sequence: TGTGCCAGCAGAAGAGGACAGGAGAACTATGGCTACACCTTC. Translation: CASRRGQENYGYTF. This rearrangement joins TRBV6-6 to TRBJ1-2; 7 bases line up with TRBD1. This CDR3 is built from 14 residues. CDR1 and CDR2 from the germline V gene are MNHNY and SVGAGI (reference sequence). Trimming cost V 6 bases and J 2 bases; bases outside gene matches: 6.

The rearrangement links TRBV19 to TRBJ2-7; 11 bases match TRBD1. The junction had 4 bases not matched to a gene; V was cut back by 1 base and J by 2 bases. Germline-derived CDR1 and CDR2 are LNHDA and SQIVND (reference sequence). The CDR3 is 16 amino acids. The CDR3 reads CASSIVPGQGAYEQYF. CDR3 coding DNA: TGTGCCAGTAGTATAGTCCCGGGACAGGGGGCCTACGAGCAGTACTTC.

V gene TRBV5-4 combines with J gene TRBJ2-3; D unresolved. Germline V gives CDR1 SGHNT, CDR2 YYREEE (reference sequence). V was trimmed by 1 base and J by 5 bases, leaving 17 bases between them. This CDR3 has 16 residues. The CDR3 reads CASSLRLNRVVDTQYF. The CDR3 DNA reads as TGTGCCAGCAGCTTGCGGCTGAACCGAGTCGTAGATACGCAGTATTTT. The full variable domain, with the rest looked up from reference TRBV5-4 and TRBJ2-3, is ETGVTQSPTHLIKTRGQQVTLRCSSQSGHNTVSWYQQALGQGPQFIFQYYREEENGRGNFPPRFSGLQFPNYSSELNVNALELDDSALYLCASSLRLNRVVDTQYFGPGTRLTVL.

DNA for the CDR3: TGTGCCAGCAGCCCGGGGACAGGGTTTTATGGGCAGTTCTTC. Translated: CASSPGTGFYGQFF. V and J are TRBV3-1 (or the pseudogene TRBV3-2) and TRBJ2-1; 9 nucleotides match TRBD1. The CDR3 consists of 14 residues. Germline V CDR1 and CDR2: LGHDT, YNNKEL (reference sequence). Trimming at V came to 4 bases and at J to 12 bases, leaving 10 bases not matched to a gene.

The gene calls are TRBV30 and TRBJ2-1; TRBD2 matches 9 bases. With V trimmed by 8 bases and J by 4 bases, 6 bases remained unmatched. The CDR3 sequence is 13 residues long. Germline assignment: CDR1 GTSNPN and CDR2 SVGIG (reference sequence). This CDR3 is CATNSGRYNEQFF. The CDR3 DNA reads TGTGCCACCAATAGCGGGAGATACAATGAGCAGTTCTTC.

The rearrangement joins TRBV19 to TRBJ1-6, with TRBD1 matching 9 bases. The V segment lost 5 bases and the J segment 6 bases; nucleotides outside the gene matches: 5. CDR3 length equals 15 residues. Germline CDR1 reads LNHDA; CDR2 reads SQIVND (reference sequence). CDR3 DNA: TGTGCCAGTAGTCCCCGGGACAGGGTTAATTCACCCCTCCACTTT. This encodes CASSPRDRVNSPLHF.

J is TRBJ2-7 and V is TRBV6-5; TRBD1 aligns across 8 bases. The CDR3 is 13 amino acids. J gave up 5 bases and V 5 bases, and 5 bases lay outside the gene matches. Germline CDR1 is MNHEY and CDR2 is SVGAGI. Here the CDR3 DNA reads TGTGCCAGCAGTCGGACAGGGATCAACGAGCAGTACTTC. Amino acids: CASSRTGINEQYF.

This chain links TRBV7-2 with TRBJ2-3; 10 bases are shared with TRBD2. This CDR3 is built from 15 residues. V shed 2 bases, J shed 3 bases, and the junction held 2 bases outside the gene matches. CDR1 and CDR2 from the germline V gene are SGHTA and FQGNSA. As DNA, the CDR3 is TGTGCCAGCAGCTTAACTAGCGGGGAGACAGATACGCAGTATTTT. This gives the protein CASSLTSGETDTQYF.

The J gene is TRBJ1-3, the V gene TRBV5-1; no reliable D call. CDR1 is SGHRS and CDR2 is YFSETQ in the germline V gene. There are 14 residues in the CDR3. With 6 bases removed from V and 2 bases from J, the gap between germline ends came to 12 bases. CDR3 DNA: TGCGCCAGCACCCCTGGAGGGCCTGGAAACACCATATATTTT. It translates to CASTPGGPGNTIYF.

This clone was counted a single time. The chain joins TRBV5-1 to TRBJ1-5; the match to TRBD1 covers 8 bases. The germline V gene encodes CDR1 SGHRS and CDR2 YFSETQ. There are 14 residues in the CDR3. With V trimmed by 4 bases and J by 7 bases, 7 bases remained unmatched. The DNA of the CDR3 is TGCGCCAGCAGCGTGACAGGGGAAGGACAGCCCCAGCATTTT. Protein: CASSVTGEGQPQHF.

The chain recombines TRBV5-1 with TRBJ2-3; 9 positions agree with TRBD2. The V gene end was trimmed by 4 bases and the J gene end by 2 bases; junction bases not matched to a gene: 8. CDR3 length equals 16 residues. Germline values: CDR1 SGHRS, CDR2 YFSETQ. The CDR3 nucleotides read TGCGCCAGCAGCAAAGTAGCGGGGGCCGACACAGATACGCAGTATTTT. It translates to CASSKVAGADTDTQYF.